The present T cell receptor (beta chain) was sequenced within a study of STAT5B mutations in CD4+ large granular lymphocyte leukemia. Clones were sequenced by immunoSEQ multiplex PCR, and TCRdb holds only the in-frame ones, with some missing. The sample yields 30,000 to 40,000 clones, roughly 76% seen once. This clone was seen a few times. Trimming removed 3 bases from V and 3 bases from J; junction bases left unmatched: 8. The CDR3 spans 15 residues. Germline V CDR1 and CDR2: SGHKS, YYEKEE (reference sequence). Material: CD4+ T cells from blood buffy coats. This TCR derives from a human donor in good health. The chain links TRBV5-5 to TRBJ1-2, with 7 bases aligning to TRBD1. CDR3 residues: CASSWDLQGYYGYTF. CDR3 DNA: TGTGCCAGCAGCTGGGACCTACAGGGGTACTATGGCTACACCTTC.